A selection of T cell receptor beta chains follows, all from one sample in a study of T cell repertoires in cytomegalovirus infection. Each CDR3 protein is one row after TCRdb ran MiXCR on the reads. Among about 460,000 distinct CDR3 sequences listed, over 9% were seen once. The sample was PBMCs. The receptors here all came from a human donor in good health (CMV status not recorded). Some clones in this sample may be carry-over from other donors' samples. CDR3s include the opening cysteine and the closing phenylalanine or tryptophan. A D gene is named only where the DNA matches it firmly. Rows may omit the clone size; those that give it use once, few, many or a size class.

J gene,D gene,V gene,clone size,CDR3 DNA,CDR3 protein
TRBJ1-1,-,TRBV5-1,few,TGCGCCAGCAGCTTAGGGCCAGAGTCGAACACTGAAGCTTTCTTT,CASSLGPESNTEAFF
TRBJ2-3,-,TRBV5-1,few,TGCGCCAGCAGCTTGCCCCAGGACACAGATACGCAGTATTTT,CASSLPQDTDTQYF
TRBJ1-1,-,TRBV6-5,-,TGTGCCAGCAGTTCCCCGGGGGGAAGGGACACTGAAGCTTTCTTT,CASSSPGGRDTEAFF
TRBJ2-7,TRBD2,TRBV6-6,many,TGTGCCAGCAGTTACGGGGGAGGGCCTACGGGCGAGCAGTACTTC,CASSYGGGPTGEQYF
TRBJ2-3,TRBD2,TRBV7-9,many,TGTGCCAGCAGCTTGTTAGCGGGAGTTGGCACAGATACGCAGTATTTT,CASSLLAGVGTDTQYF
TRBJ2-5,TRBD2,TRBV5-4,-,TGTGCCAGCAGCTTTGGCCCGGGAGGGATTAAAGAGACCCAGTACTTC,CASSFGPGGIKETQYF
TRBJ2-1,TRBD2,TRBV3-1,-,TGTGCCAGCAGCCAAGAAACTAGCGGGAGTTATTACAATGAGCAGTTCTTC,CASSQETSGSYYNEQFF
TRBJ2-7,TRBD2,TRBV3-1,many,TGTGCCAGCAGCCCCCGGAGTAGCGGGATCACCTACGAGCAGTACTTC,CASSPRSSGITYEQYF
TRBJ2-5,-,TRBV7-6,many,TGTGCCAGCAGCTTAGCGGTAGAGACCCAGTACTTC,CASSLAVETQYF
TRBJ2-7,-,TRBV7-9,many,TGTGCCAGCAGCTTAGGTAGGGGCTACTACGAGCAGTACTTC,CASSLGRGYYEQYF
TRBJ2-5,-,TRBV19,-,TGTGCCAGCAGGTCCGGACAGCCGAAAGAGACCCAGTACTTC,CASRSGQPKETQYF
TRBJ1-2,-,TRBV5-6,few,TGTGCCAGCAGCATGGGGTACGGCTACACCTTC,CASSMGYGYTF
TRBJ2-3,TRBD1,TRBV20-1,many,TGCAGTGCTGAGGGACAGGGGTGGGAAGATACGCAGTATTTT,CSAEGQGWEDTQYF